What follows is one T cell receptor beta chain and its context. The table came from immunoSEQ multiplex PCR; TCRdb's copy has only in-frame clones and leaves some out. The sample holds about 240,000 clones, 80% to 90% seen once. The sample originates from a study of blood T cell repertoires in COVID-19. V shed 1 base and J 4 bases; nucleotides not matched to a gene: 2. CDR3 length: 14 amino acids. CDR1 is SGHDN and CDR2 is FVKESK in the germline V gene. Individuals aged about 18 to 89 years were recruited from approximately 24 US areas. The source of this sequence is a woman aged 25-40 years with acute COVID-19. The material sequenced was PBMCs or T cells enriched from blood (not recorded which). The J gene is TRBJ1-2, the V gene TRBV14, with 8 positions matching TRBD1. CDR3 nucleotides: TGTGCCAGCAGCCAAGTCAGGGGGCCCTATGGCTACACCTTC. It yields the protein CASSQVRGPYGYTF.